The 12 T cell receptor beta chains in this list originate from one sample, sequenced in a study of neurological immune-mediated disorders. A single record per CDR3 protein comes from TCRdb applying MiXCR to the 5' RACE reads. The sample holds under 70,000 distinct CDR3 sequences, 5.2% seen once. The sequenced material came from PBMCs. These receptors were obtained from a woman aged 30 to 39 with multiple sclerosis.

This clonotype has a handful of counts. This may be a read error: a much more frequent sequence differs by one nucleotide. The CDR3, as DNA: TGCAGTGCTAGAGGGGGTGATCAGCTCCAGCATTTT. Translated: CSARGGDQLQHF. The chain uses TRBV20-1 and TRBJ1-5; unclear D gene. Per germline, CDR1 DFQATT and CDR2 SNEGSKA (reference sequence). The CDR3 covers 12 residues.

This clonotype has at least ten counts. J is TRBJ1-2 and V is TRBV20-1, with 9 bases matching TRBD1. V dropped 5 bases and J dropped 0; count of bases not matched to a gene: 10. The CDR3 extends over 16 amino acids. Germline V gives CDR1 DFQATT, CDR2 SNEGSKA (reference sequence). The CDR3 DNA follows: TGCAGTGCTCCCGGGACAGGGTCCCTTGCTAACTATGGCTACACCTTC. It is translated as CSAPGTGSLANYGYTF.

A few counts support this clonotype. The V gene is TRBV5-1, the J gene TRBJ2-3; 8 nucleotides agree with TRBD2. Germline V lookup: CDR1 SGHRS, CDR2 YFSETQ. After removal of 0 bases from V and 0 bases from J, the junction contained 6 bases not matched to a gene. The CDR3 totals 17 residues. The CDR3 nucleotides read TGCGCCAGCAGCTTGGCCGTTCAGCGGGGGAGCACAGATACGCAGTATTTT. It is translated as CASSLAVQRGSTDTQYF.

The genes are TRBV6-6 and TRBJ2-5; TRBD1 agrees at 8 bases. The CDR3 totals 15 residues. V gave up 3 bases and J gave up 1 base; unmatched junction bases: 4. Germline CDR1 MNHNY, CDR2 SVGAGI (reference sequence). In nucleotides, the CDR3 is TGTGCCAGCAGTTATTTCGGGACAGGCCAAGAGACCCAGTACTTC. Translating it yields CASSYFGTGQETQYF.

This clonotype has a handful of counts. The genes are TRBV10-3 and TRBJ1-5; D not certain. Germline CDR1 reads ENHRY; CDR2 reads SYGVKD. V was pared by 2 bases and J by 6 bases, with 8 bases between. The CDR3 totals 13 residues. The CDR3 reads CAISEETGQPQHF. The DNA for the CDR3 is TGTGCCATCAGTGAGGAAACCGGTCAGCCCCAGCATTTT.

This clonotype was counted many times. At one end the junction does not follow the germline gene, possibly because of a read error. This chain connects TRBV10-3 to TRBJ1-6, with a possible D match to TRBD1 (5 bases). Germline assignment: CDR1 ENHRY and CDR2 SYGVKD. The length of the CDR3 is 14 residues. CDR3 in amino acids: CAISPGADNSPLNF. Written as DNA, the CDR3 is TGTGCCATCAGTCCCGGGGCGGATAATTCACCCCTCAACTTT.

This clonotype has ten or more counts. The rearrangement joins TRBV27 to TRBJ2-1, with D unclear. Trimming removed 7 bases from V and 2 bases from J, with 15 bases in between. CDR1 MNHEY and CDR2 SMNVEV come from the germline V gene (reference sequence). The CDR3 contains 15 residues. CDR3 in DNA: TGTGCCAGCAACCCTCTGCCGACCGCCTACAATGAGCAGTTCTTC. Its protein product is CASNPLPTAYNEQFF.

This clonotype was counted ten times or more. CDR3 loop: CASSFRVDGETQYF. The CDR3 nucleotides are TGTGCCAGCAGCTTCCGGGTGGATGGAGAGACCCAGTACTTC. The rearrangement joins TRBV3-1 to TRBJ2-5; D gene uncertain. The CDR3 has 14 amino acids. Germline V gene data show CDR1 as LGHDT and CDR2 as YNNKEL (reference sequence). Trimming took 5 bases from V and 4 from J, leaving 14 bases between them.

Ten or more counts support this clonotype. This sequence joins TRBV12-3 or TRBV12-4 and TRBJ2-7, with D maybe TRBD2 (6 bases). The CDR3 extends over 13 amino acids. V was cut by 1 base and J by 6 bases, with 10 bases left in between. Written as DNA, the CDR3 is TGTGCCAGCAGTTTAGTGGGGACTCCCGAGCAGTACTTC. It translates to CASSLVGTPEQYF.

This clonotype was observed at least ten times. V is TRBV5-1 and J is TRBJ1-4; D ambiguous. V lost 0 bases and J lost 5, with 8 bases in between. From germline, CDR1 is SGHRS and CDR2 YFSETQ. The CDR3 contains 14 residues. The DNA of the CDR3 is TGCGCCAGCAGCTTGGATGGATTGAATGAAAAACTGTTTTTT. Translation: CASSLDGLNEKLFF.

This clonotype showed up many times. The chain recombines TRBV20-1 with TRBJ2-7; TRBD1 matches at 7 bases. The J segment lost 3 bases and the V segment lost 6 bases, leaving 5 bases of the junction unmatched. The CDR3 totals 12 residues. CDR1 and CDR2 (germline): DFQATT, SNEGSKA (reference sequence). The CDR3 sequence is CSARHRGYEQYF. The CDR3, as DNA: TGCAGTGCAAGGCACAGGGGCTACGAGCAGTACTTC.

V and J are TRBV27 and TRBJ1-1; perhaps TRBD1 as D (5 bases). CDR1 and CDR2 from the germline V gene are MNHEY and SMNVEV (reference sequence). Trimming removed 3 bases from V and 4 bases from J, with 15 bases in between. There are 15 residues in the CDR3. This CDR3 is CASSLGVPRITEAFF. In DNA form, the CDR3 reads TGTGCCAGCAGTTTGGGGGTCCCCCGAATCACTGAAGCTTTCTTT.